The T cell receptor (delta chain) under discussion was sequenced for a study of Vδ1+ human thymocytes. General observations from the study: In the thymus, TRG and TRD repertoires looked highly polyclonal with Gaussian CDR3 lengths. About 20% of thymic delta-chain sequences were Vdelta2, with few Vdelta3, unlike blood Vdelta1+ controls. Bulk repertoire data may be misinterpreted because of unexpected Vdelta2 sequences. Donors shared many TRG clonotypes but few TRD clonotypes.

The germline V gene has CDR1 TSWWSYY and CDR2 QGS. V lost 0 bases, J lost 3 bases, and 32 bases lay in between. The CDR3 totals 23 residues. Sequences come from RNA converted to cDNA by reverse transcription. The CDR3 regions were amplified by multiplex PCR from V-gene primers to a constant-region primer. TCRdb re-processed the multiplex PCR reads using CATT. Of over 65,000 delta-chain clones detected, around 32% appear once; the ten largest clones hold 0.2% to 0.3%. Turning to this clone: The antigen is not known.

The chain joins TRDV1 to TRDJ2; tentative D call: TRDD2 (5 bases). Input material: Vdelta1+ gamma-delta thymocytes from the thymus. The sample's subset: FACS-sorted CD3+ TCRalphabeta- TCRVdelta1+ TCRVdelta2- thymocytes. The clonotype was recovered from a boy under two years old who had congenital heart surgery. The CDR3 bases are TGTGCTCTTGGGGAACTTTTGACCCCCGCACCTTCGGCCACGCCAACTATGACAGCACAACTCTTCTTT. Protein: CALGELLTPAPSATPTMTAQLFF.